This record covers a single T cell receptor (beta chain). Its specificity is not known. This sample is drawn from a study of shared clonotypes between healthy human individuals. V lost 3 bases and J lost 5; bases outside the gene matches: 4. This CDR3 is built from 15 residues. The germline CDR1 and CDR2 sequences are MDHEN and SYDVKM. Repertoires were generated with immunoSEQ multiplex PCR, while TCRdb's copy carries only in-frame clones and drops some. Among approximately 470,000 clones, over 70% were seen once, and the ten largest hold roughly 12%. Study observations and caveats: Represented diversity, genetic and exposure-history alike, was limited by few donors.

The chain combines TRBV28 with TRBJ1-4; TRBD1 aligns across 9 bases. Sequencing was carried out using PBMCs. The clonotype originates from a woman aged 40 to 49 in good health. Some clones in this sample may be carry-over from other donors' samples. The CDR3 DNA is TGTGCCAGCAGTTTGTCCGGGACAGGGAATGAAAAACTGTTTTTT. It translates to CASSLSGTGNEKLFF.